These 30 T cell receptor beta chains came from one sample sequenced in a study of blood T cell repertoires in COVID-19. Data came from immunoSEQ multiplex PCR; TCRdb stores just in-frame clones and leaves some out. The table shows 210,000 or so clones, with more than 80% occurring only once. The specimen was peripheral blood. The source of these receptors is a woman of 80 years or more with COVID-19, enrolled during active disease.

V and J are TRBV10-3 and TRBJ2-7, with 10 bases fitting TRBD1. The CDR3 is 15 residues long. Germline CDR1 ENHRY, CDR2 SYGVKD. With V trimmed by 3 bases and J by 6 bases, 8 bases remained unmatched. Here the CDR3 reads CAISEAGTGVSEQYF. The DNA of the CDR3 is TGTGCCATCAGTGAAGCCGGGACAGGGGTGAGCGAGCAGTACTTC.

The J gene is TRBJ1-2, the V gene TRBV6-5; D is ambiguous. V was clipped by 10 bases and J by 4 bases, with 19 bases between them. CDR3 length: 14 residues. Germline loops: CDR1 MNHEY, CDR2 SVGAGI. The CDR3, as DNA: TGTGCCACCCTGCGGGATGGGTCGAGCTATGGCTACACCTTC. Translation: CATLRDGSSYGYTF.

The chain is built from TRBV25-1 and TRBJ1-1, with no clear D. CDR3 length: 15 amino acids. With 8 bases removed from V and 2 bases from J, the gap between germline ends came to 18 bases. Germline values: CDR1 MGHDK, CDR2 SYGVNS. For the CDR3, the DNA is TGTGCCAGCTCACCCAACCGGGGTGATAACACTGAAGCTTTCTTT. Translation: CASSPNRGDNTEAFF. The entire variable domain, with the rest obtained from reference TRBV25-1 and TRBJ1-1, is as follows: EADIYQTPRYLVIGTGKKITLECSQTMGHDKMYWYQQDPGMELHLIHYSYGVNSTEKGDLSSESTVSRIRTEHFPLTLESARPSHTSQYLCASSPNRGDNTEAFFGQGTRLTVV.

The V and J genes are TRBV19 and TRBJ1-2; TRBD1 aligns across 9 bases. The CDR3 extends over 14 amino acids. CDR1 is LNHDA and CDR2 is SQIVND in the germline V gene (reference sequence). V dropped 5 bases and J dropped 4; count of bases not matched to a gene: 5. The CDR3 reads CASSGQGRSYGYTF. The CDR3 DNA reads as TGTGCCAGTAGTGGACAGGGGAGGAGCTATGGCTACACCTTC.

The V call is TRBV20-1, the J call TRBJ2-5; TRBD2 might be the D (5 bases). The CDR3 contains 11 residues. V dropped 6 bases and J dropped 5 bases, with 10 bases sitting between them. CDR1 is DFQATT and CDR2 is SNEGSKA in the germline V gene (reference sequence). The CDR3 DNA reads TGCAGTGCAGGGCGGGCGGAGACCCAGTACTTC. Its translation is CSAGRAETQYF.

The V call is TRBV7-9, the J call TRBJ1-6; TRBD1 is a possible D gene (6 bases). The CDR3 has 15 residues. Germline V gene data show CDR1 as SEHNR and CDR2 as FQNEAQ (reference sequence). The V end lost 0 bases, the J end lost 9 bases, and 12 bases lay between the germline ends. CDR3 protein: CASSLATGFGSPLHF. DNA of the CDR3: TGTGCCAGCAGCTTAGCGACAGGCTTCGGTTCACCCCTCCACTTT.

In DNA, the CDR3 is TGTGCCAGCAGTGACCCCAGGGGCTATGGCTACACCTTC. Encoded protein: CASSDPRGYGYTF. The chain uses TRBV6-1 and TRBJ1-2, with D perhaps TRBD1 (6 bases). The CDR3 has 13 amino acids. V dropped 3 bases and J dropped 4 bases, with 9 bases sitting between them. Germline CDR1 reads MNHNS; CDR2 reads SASEGT.

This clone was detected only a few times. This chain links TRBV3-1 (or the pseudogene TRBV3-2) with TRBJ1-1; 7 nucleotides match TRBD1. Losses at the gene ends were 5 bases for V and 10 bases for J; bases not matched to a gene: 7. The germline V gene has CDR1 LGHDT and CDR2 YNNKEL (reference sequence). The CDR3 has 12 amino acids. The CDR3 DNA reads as TGTGCCAGCAGCTCCCAAACAGGGGTAGCTTTCTTT. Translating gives CASSSQTGVAFF.

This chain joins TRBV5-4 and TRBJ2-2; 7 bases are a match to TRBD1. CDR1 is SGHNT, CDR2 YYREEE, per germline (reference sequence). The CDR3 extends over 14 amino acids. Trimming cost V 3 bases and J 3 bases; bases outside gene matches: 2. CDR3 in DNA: TGTGCCAGCAGCTCAGACAGGGACACCGGGGAGCTGTTTTTT. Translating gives CASSSDRDTGELFF.

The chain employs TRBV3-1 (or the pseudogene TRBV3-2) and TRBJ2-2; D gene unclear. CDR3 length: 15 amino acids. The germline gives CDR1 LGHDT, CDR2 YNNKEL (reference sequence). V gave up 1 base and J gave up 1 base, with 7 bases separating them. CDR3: CASSQGLLNTGELFF. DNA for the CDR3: TGTGCCAGCAGCCAAGGACTTCTGAACACCGGGGAGCTGTTTTTT.

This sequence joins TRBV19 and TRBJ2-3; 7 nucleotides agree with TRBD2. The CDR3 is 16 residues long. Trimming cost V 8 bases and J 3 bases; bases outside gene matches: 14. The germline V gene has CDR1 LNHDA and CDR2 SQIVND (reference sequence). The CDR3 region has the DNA TGTGCCAGTGGAGCGGGAAGGGCCTTGGGGACAGATACGCAGTATTTT. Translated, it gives CASGAGRALGTDTQYF.

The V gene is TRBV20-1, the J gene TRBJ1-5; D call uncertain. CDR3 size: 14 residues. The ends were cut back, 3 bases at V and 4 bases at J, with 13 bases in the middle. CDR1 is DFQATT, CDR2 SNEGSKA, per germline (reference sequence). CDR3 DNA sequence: TGCAGTGCTAGTAATCAACAGAAGAATCAGCCCCAGCATTTT. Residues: CSASNQQKNQPQHF.

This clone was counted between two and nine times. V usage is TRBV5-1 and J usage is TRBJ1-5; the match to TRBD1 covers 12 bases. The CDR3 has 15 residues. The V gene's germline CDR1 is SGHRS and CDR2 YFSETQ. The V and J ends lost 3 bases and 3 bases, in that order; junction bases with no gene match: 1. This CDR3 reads CASSWGQGANQPQHF. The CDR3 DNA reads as TGCGCCAGCAGCTGGGGACAGGGGGCCAATCAGCCCCAGCATTTT.

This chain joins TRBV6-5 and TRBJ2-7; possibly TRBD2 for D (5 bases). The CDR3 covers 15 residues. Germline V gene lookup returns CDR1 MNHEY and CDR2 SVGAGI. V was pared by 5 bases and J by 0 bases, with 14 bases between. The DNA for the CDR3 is TGTGCCAGCAGTCCCTCACGGGGATACTCCTACGAGCAGTACTTC. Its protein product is CASSPSRGYSYEQYF.

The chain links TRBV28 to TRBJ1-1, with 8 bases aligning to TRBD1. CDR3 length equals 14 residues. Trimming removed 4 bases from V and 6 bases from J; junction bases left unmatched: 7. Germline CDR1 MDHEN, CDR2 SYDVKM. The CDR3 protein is CASSSGGAAPEAFF. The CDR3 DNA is TGTGCCAGCAGTTCAGGGGGCGCTGCCCCTGAAGCTTTCTTT.

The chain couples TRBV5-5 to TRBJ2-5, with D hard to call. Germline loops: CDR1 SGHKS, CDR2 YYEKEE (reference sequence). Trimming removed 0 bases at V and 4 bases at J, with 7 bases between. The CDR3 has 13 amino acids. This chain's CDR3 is CASSLGPLETQYF. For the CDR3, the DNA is TGTGCCAGCAGCTTGGGGCCCCTAGAGACCCAGTACTTC.

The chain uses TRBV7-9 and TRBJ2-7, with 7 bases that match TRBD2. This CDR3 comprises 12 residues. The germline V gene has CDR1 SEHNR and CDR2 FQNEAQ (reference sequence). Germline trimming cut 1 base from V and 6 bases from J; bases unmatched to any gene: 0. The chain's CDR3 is CASSLERGEQYF. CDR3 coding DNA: TGTGCCAGCAGCTTAGAGCGGGGCGAGCAGTACTTC.

The CDR3 loop is CASSQGQGARSATNEKLFF. The CDR3 coding sequence is TGCGCCAGCAGCCAAGGTCAGGGGGCGCGTTCGGCAACTAATGAAAAACTGTTTTTT. V and J are TRBV4-1 and TRBJ1-4; 8 nucleotides line up with TRBD1. The CDR3 extends over 19 amino acids. Germline CDR1 and CDR2: MGHRA and YSYEKL. After removal of 1 base from V and 0 bases from J, the junction contained 10 bases not matched to a gene.

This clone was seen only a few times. CDR3 bases: TGTGCCAGCATCGGTTGGAGGAACACTGAAGCTTTCTTT. Translated, it gives CASIGWRNTEAFF. The chain recombines TRBV28 with TRBJ1-1, with D uncertain. The germline V gene has CDR1 MDHEN and CDR2 SYDVKM. This CDR3 has 13 amino acids. V was shortened by 7 bases and J by 1 base, with 10 bases between the two germline ends. Based on the CDR3 plus reference TRBV28 and TRBJ1-1, the full variable domain is DVKVTQSSRYLVKRTGEKVFLECVQDMDHENMFWYRQDPGLGLRLIYFSYDVKMKEKGDIPEGYSVSREKKERFSLILESASTNQTSMYLCASIGWRNTEAFFGQGTRLTVV.

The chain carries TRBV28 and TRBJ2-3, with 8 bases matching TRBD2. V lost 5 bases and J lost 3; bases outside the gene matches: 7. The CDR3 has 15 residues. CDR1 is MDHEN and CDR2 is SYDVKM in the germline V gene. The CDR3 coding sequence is TGTGCCAGCAGTGATCGGGGACTAGGGACAGATACGCAGTATTTT. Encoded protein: CASSDRGLGTDTQYF.

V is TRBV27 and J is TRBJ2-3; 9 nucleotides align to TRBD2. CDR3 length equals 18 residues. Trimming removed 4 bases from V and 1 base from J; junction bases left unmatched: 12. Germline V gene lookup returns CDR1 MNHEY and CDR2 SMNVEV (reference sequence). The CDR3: CASSSPRRGGWRTDTQYF. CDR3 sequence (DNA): TGTGCCAGCAGTTCACCTCGGCGGGGGGGTTGGCGCACAGATACGCAGTATTTT.

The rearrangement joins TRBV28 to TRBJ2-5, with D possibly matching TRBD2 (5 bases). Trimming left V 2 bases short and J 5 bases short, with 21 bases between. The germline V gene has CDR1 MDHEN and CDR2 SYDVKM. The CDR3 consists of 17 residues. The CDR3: CASSLRAGKPWSETQYF. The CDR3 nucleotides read TGTGCCAGCAGTTTAAGGGCCGGGAAACCCTGGAGTGAGACCCAGTACTTC. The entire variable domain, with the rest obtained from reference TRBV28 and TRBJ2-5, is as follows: DVKVTQSSRYLVKRTGEKVFLECVQDMDHENMFWYRQDPGLGLRLIYFSYDVKMKEKGDIPEGYSVSREKKERFSLILESASTNQTSMYLCASSLRAGKPWSETQYFGPGTRLLVL.

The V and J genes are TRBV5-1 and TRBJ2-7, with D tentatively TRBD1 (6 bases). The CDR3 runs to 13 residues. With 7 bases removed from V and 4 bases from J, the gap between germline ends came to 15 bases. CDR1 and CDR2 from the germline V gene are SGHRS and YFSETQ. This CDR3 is CASYGDKNYEQYF. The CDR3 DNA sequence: TGCGCCAGCTACGGGGACAAAAATTACGAGCAGTACTTC. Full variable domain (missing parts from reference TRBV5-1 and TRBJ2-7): KAGVTQTPRYLIKTRGQQVTLSCSPISGHRSVSWYQQTPGQGLQFLFEYFSETQRNKGNFPGRFSGRQFSNSRSEMNVSTLELGDSALYLCASYGDKNYEQYFGPGTRLTVT.

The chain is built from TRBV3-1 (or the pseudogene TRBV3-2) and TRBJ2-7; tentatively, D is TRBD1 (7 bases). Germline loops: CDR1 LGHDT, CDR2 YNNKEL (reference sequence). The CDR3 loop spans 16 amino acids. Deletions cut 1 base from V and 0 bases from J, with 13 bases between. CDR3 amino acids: CASSQAGGLHSYEQYF. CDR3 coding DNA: TGTGCCAGCAGCCAAGCAGGGGGGTTACACTCCTACGAGCAGTACTTC.

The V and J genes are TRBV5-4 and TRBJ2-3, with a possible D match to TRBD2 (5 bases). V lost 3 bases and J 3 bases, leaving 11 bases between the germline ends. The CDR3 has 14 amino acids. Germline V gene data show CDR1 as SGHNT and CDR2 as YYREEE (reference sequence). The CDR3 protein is CASSSGVATDTQYF. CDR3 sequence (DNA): TGTGCCAGCAGCTCCGGGGTAGCAACAGATACGCAGTATTTT.

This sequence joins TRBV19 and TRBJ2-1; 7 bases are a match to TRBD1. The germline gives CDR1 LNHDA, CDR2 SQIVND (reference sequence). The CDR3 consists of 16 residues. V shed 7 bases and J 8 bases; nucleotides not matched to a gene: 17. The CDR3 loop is CASMPQGGPPSDEQFF. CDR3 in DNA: TGTGCCAGTATGCCACAAGGGGGCCCTCCCAGCGATGAGCAGTTCTTC.

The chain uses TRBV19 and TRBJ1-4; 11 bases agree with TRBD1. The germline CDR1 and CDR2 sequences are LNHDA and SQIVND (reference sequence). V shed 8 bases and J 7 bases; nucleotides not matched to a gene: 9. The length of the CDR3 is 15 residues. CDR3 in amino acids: CASHRAGQGGEKLFF. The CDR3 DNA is TGTGCCAGTCATCGAGCGGGACAGGGGGGTGAAAAACTGTTTTTT.

Here the CDR3 reads CASSEVPRSSGNTIYF. CDR3 bases: TGTGCCAGCTCAGAGGTTCCTCGGAGCTCTGGAAACACCATATATTTT. The chain employs TRBV18 and TRBJ1-3, with D uncertain. Germline CDR1 and CDR2: KGHSH and LQKENI. This CDR3 has 16 residues. The germline V and J ends were trimmed by 5 bases and 0 bases, with 14 bases remaining between them.

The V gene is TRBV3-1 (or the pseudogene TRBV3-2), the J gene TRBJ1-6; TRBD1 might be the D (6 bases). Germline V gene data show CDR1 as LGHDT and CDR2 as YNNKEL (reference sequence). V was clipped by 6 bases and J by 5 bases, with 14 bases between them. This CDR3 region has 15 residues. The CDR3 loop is CASRPTGQDNSPLHF. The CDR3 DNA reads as TGTGCCAGCAGACCCACGGGACAAGATAATTCACCCCTCCACTTT.

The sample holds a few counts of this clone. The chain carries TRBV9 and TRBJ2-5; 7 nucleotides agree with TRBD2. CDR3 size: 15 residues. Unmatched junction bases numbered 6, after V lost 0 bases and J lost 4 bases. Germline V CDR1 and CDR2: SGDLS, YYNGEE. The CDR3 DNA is TGTGCCAGCAGCGTAGGCGGGAGTGAGTCAGAGACCCAGTACTTC. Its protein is CASSVGGSESETQYF.